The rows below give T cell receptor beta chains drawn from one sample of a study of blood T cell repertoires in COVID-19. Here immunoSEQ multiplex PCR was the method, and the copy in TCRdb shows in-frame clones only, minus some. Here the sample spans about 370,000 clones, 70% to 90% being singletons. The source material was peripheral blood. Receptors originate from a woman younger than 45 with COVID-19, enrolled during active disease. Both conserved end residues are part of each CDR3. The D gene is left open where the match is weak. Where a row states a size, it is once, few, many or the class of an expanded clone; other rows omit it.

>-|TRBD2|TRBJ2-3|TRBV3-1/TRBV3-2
CASSQAGLAGGQDTQYF
TGTGCCAGCAGCCAGGCGGGACTAGCGGGCGGGCAAGATACGCAGTATTTT
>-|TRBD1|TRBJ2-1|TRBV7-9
CASSLVTRDRGDEQFF
TGTGCCAGCAGCTTAGTAACCCGGGACAGGGGCGATGAGCAGTTCTTC
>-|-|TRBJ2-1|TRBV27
CASSLPRGPSYNEQFF
TGTGCCAGCAGTTTACCCCGGGGTCCCTCCTACAATGAGCAGTTCTTC
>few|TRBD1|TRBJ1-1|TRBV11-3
CASSLPLTGEAFF
TGTGCCAGCAGCTTACCCCTGACAGGGGAAGCTTTCTTT
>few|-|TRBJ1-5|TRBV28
CASSRYFGQPQHF
TGTGCCAGCAGTCGCTACTTCGGTCAGCCCCAGCATTTT
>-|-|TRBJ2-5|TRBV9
CASSLQQGLQETQYF
TGTGCCAGCAGCCTACAGCAGGGTCTCCAAGAGACCCAGTACTTC
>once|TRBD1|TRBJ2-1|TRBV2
CASPSRDSSYNEQFF
TGTGCCAGCCCGTCCCGGGACAGCTCCTACAATGAGCAGTTCTTC
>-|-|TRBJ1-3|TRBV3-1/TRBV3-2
CASSQFPGSGRNTIYF
TGTGCCAGCAGCCAGTTTCCGGGATCCGGTCGAAACACCATATATTTT
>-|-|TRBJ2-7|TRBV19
CASSIATQGYEQYF
TGTGCCAGTAGTATCGCCACGCAGGGATACGAGCAGTACTTC
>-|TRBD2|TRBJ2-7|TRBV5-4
CASTQGGRGSYEQYF
TGTGCCAGCACCCAGGGTGGGCGGGGGTCCTACGAGCAGTACTTC
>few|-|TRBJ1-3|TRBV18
CASSGASNSGNTIYF
TGTGCCAGCTCCGGAGCATCTAACTCTGGAAACACCATATATTTT
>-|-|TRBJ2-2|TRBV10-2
CASSPQGTGELFF
TGCGCCAGCTCACCACAGGGAACCGGGGAGCTGTTTTTT
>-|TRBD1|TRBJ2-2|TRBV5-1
CASSLVDRGTGELFF
TGCGCCAGCAGCTTGGTGGACAGGGGGACCGGGGAGCTGTTTTTT
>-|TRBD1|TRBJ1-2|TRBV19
CASSITGGNYGYTF
TGTGCCAGTAGTATAACAGGGGGGAACTATGGCTACACCTTC
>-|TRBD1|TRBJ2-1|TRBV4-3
CASSQVMGQGHYNEQFF
TGCGCCAGCAGCCAAGTAATGGGACAGGGACACTACAATGAGCAGTTCTTC
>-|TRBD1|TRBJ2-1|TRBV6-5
CASSFRDSSNNEQFF
TGTGCCAGCAGTTTCCGGGACAGTTCGAACAATGAGCAGTTCTTC
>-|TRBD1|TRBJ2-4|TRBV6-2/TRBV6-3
CASSWTGVKDQYF
TGTGCCAGCAGTTGGACAGGGGTTAAGGATCAGTACTTC
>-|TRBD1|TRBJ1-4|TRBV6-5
CASSLWTGSEKLFF
TGTGCCAGCAGCCTCTGGACAGGATCAGAAAAACTGTTTTTT
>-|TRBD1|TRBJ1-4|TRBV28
CASSFPGQHEKLFF
TGTGCCAGCAGTTTCCCGGGACAGCATGAAAAACTGTTTTTT
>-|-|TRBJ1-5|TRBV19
CASSIGQTSSNQPQHF
TGTGCCAGTAGTATTGGGCAGACGTCAAGCAATCAGCCCCAGCATTTT
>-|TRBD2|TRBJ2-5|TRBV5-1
CASSPRTSGGRYQETQYF
TGCGCCAGCAGCCCTCGGACTAGCGGGGGCCGGTACCAAGAGACCCAGTACTTC
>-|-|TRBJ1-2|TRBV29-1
CSVEDLGRGSYGYTF
TGCAGCGTTGAAGACCTGGGGCGGGGAAGCTATGGCTACACCTTC
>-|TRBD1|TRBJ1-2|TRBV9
CASSVGPGQDYGYTF
TGTGCCAGCAGCGTAGGCCCGGGACAGGACTATGGCTACACCTTC
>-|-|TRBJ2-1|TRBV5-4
CASSLLSGNEQFF
TGTGCCAGCAGCTTGCTGTCAGGGAATGAGCAGTTCTTC
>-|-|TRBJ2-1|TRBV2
CASSAGAGAYNEQFF
TGTGCCAGCAGTGCCGGTGCAGGGGCCTACAATGAGCAGTTCTTC
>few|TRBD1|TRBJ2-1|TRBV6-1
CASSESTGGWEQFF
TGTGCCAGCAGTGAATCGACAGGGGGTTGGGAGCAGTTCTTC
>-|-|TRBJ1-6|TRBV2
CASSVGVPNSPLHF
TGTGCCAGCAGTGTCGGGGTCCCTAATTCACCCCTCCACTTT
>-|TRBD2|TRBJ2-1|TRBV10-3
CAISVGRAGAIQDEQFF
TGTGCCATCAGTGTTGGGCGAGCGGGAGCAATTCAGGATGAGCAGTTCTTC
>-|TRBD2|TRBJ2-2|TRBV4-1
CASSQVLGLAGGELFF
TGCGCCAGCAGCCAAGTACTCGGACTAGCGGGCGGGGAGCTGTTTTTT
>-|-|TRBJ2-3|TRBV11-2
CASRRTGRDTQYF
TGTGCCAGCAGGCGAACAGGTCGCGATACGCAGTATTTT